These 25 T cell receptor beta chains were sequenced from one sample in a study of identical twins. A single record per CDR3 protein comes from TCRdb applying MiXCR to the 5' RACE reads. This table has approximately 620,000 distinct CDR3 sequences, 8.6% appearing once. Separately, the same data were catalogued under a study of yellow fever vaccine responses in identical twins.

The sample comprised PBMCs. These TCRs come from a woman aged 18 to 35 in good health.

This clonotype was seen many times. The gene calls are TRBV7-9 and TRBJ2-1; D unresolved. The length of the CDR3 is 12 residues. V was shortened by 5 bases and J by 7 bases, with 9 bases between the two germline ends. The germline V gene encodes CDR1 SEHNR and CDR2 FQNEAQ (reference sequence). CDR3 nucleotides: TGTGCCAGCAGCCAATCTCCAAATGAGCAGTTCTTC. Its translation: CASSQSPNEQFF.

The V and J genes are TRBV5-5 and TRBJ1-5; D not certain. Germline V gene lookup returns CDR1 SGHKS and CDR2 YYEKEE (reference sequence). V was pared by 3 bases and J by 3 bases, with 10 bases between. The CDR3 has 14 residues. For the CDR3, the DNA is TGTGCCAGCAGCTCTCGCAATTCCAATCAGCCCCAGCATTTT. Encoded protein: CASSSRNSNQPQHF.

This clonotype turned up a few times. CDR3 sequence: CASSVEGAYRTDTQYF. The DNA for the CDR3 is TGTGCCAGCAGCGTAGAGGGGGCTTACCGCACAGATACGCAGTATTTT. V is TRBV9 and J is TRBJ2-3; 7 nucleotides align to TRBD1. CDR3 size: 16 residues. Germline V lookup: CDR1 SGDLS, CDR2 YYNGEE. J was trimmed by 1 base and V by 0 bases; bases with no gene match: 5.

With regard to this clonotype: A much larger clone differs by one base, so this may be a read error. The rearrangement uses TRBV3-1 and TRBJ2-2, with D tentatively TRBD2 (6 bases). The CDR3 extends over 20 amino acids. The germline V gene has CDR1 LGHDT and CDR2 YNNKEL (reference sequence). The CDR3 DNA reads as TGTGCCACCAGCCAAGAGTCGCCGCGACTAGATCCTCCCCGCGCCGGGGAGCTGTTTTTT. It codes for CATSQESPRLDPPRAGELFF.

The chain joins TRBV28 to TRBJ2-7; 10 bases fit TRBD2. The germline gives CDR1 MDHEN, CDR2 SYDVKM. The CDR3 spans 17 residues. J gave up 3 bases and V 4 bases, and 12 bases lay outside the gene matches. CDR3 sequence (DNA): TGTGCCAGCAGTTCTACTCTCGCACTAGCGGGGCACTACGAGCAGTACTTC. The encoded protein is CASSSTLALAGHYEQYF.

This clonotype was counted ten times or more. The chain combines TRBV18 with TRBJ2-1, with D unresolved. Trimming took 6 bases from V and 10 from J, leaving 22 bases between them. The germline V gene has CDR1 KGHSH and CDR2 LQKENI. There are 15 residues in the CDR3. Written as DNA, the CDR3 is TGTGCCAGCTCCCCTGAACGAGCCATGACTCGGGAGCAGTTCTTC. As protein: CASSPERAMTREQFF.

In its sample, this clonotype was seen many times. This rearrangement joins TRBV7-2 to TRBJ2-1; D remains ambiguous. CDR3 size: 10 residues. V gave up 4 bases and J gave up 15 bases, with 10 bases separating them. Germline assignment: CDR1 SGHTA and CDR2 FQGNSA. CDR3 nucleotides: TGTGCCAGCAGCTCATACTCCGTGTTCTTC. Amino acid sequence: CASSSYSVFF.

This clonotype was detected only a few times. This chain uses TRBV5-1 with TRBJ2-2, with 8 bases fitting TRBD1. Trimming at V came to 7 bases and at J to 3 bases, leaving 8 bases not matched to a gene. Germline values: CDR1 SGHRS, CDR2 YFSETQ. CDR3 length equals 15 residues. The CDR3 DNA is TGCGCCAGCGGGGACAGGATAATGGACACCGGGGAGCTGTTTTTT. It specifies CASGDRIMDTGELFF.

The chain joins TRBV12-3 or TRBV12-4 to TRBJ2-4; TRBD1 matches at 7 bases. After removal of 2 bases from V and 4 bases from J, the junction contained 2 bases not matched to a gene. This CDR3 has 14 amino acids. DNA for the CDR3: TGTGCCAGCAGTTTATTACAGGGGAAAAACATTCAGTACTTC. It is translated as CASSLLQGKNIQYF.

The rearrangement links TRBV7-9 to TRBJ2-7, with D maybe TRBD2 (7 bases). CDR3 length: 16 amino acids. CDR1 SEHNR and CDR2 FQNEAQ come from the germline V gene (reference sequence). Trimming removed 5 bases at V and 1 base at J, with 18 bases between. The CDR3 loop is CASSPREDSLSYEQYF. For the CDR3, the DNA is TGTGCCAGCAGCCCCCGGGAGGACAGTCTGTCCTACGAGCAGTACTTC.

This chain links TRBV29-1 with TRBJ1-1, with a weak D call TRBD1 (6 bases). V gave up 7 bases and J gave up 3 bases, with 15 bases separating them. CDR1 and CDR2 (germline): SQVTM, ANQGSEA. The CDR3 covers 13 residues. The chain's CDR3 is CSAPDRGYTEAFF. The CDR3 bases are TGCAGCGCTCCGGACAGAGGATACACTGAAGCTTTCTTT.

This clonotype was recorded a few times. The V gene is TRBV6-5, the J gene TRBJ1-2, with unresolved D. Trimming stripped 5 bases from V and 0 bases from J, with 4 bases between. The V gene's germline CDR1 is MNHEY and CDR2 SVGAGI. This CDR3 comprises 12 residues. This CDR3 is CASSLTNYGYTF. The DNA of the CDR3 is TGTGCCAGCAGTCTGACTAACTATGGCTACACCTTC.

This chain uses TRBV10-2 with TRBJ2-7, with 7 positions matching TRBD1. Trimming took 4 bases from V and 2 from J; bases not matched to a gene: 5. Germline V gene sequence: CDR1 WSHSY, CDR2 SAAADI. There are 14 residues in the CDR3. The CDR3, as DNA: TGCGCCAGCAGTGTAGGCAGGGGGACCTACGAGCAGTACTTC. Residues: CASSVGRGTYEQYF.

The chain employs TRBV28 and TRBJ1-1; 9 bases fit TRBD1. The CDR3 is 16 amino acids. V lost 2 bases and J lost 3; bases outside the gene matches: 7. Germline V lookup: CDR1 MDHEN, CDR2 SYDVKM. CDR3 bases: TGTGCCAGCAGTTTAGGGACAGGGAATGCCCACACTGAAGCTTTCTTT. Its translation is CASSLGTGNAHTEAFF.

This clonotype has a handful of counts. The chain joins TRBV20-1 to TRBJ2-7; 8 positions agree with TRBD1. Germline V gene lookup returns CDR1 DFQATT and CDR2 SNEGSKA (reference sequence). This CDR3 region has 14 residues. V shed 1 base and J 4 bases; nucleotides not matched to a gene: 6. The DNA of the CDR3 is TGCAGTGCTAGAGCACAGGGGGGAGGTTACGAGCAGTACTTC. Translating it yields CSARAQGGGYEQYF.

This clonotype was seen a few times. CDR3 residues: CASSVGQGSAQPQHF. The CDR3 DNA reads TGTGCCAGCAGCGTAGGTCAGGGGTCCGCTCAGCCCCAGCATTTT. The V and J genes are TRBV9 and TRBJ1-5; TRBD1 might be the D (6 bases). The CDR3 is 15 residues long. CDR1 and CDR2 from the germline V gene are SGDLS and YYNGEE. The germline V and J ends were trimmed by 0 bases and 6 bases, with 13 bases remaining between them. Variable domain in full (rest from reference TRBV9 and TRBJ1-5): DSGVTQTPKHLITATGQRVTLRCSPRSGDLSVYWYQQSLDQGLQFLIQYYNGEERAKGNILERFSAQQFPDLHSELNLSSLELGDSALYFCASSVGQGSAQPQHFGDGTRLSIL.

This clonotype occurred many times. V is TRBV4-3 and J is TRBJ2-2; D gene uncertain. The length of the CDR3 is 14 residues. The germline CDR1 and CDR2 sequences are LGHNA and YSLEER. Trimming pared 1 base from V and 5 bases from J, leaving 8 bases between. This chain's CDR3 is CASSQVEGTGELFF. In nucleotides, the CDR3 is TGCGCCAGCAGCCAAGTGGAAGGTACCGGGGAGCTGTTTTTT.

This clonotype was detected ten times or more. As DNA, the CDR3 is TGTGCCGCCAGGTCCAGCGGGGGGGGCCAGACAGATACGCAGTATTTT. Its protein is CAARSSGGGQTDTQYF. The chain joins TRBV6-1 to TRBJ2-3, with 10 bases lining up with TRBD2. Germline V gene data show CDR1 as MNHNS and CDR2 as SASEGT. The CDR3 is 16 amino acids. V lost 11 bases and J lost 3; bases outside the gene matches: 14.

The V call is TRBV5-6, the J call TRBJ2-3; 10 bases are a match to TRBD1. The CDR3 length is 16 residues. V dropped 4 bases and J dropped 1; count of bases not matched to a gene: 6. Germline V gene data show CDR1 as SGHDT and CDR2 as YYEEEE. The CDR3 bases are TGTGCCAGCAGCGGAACCGGGACAGGGGGCACAGATACGCAGTATTTT. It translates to CASSGTGTGGTDTQYF.

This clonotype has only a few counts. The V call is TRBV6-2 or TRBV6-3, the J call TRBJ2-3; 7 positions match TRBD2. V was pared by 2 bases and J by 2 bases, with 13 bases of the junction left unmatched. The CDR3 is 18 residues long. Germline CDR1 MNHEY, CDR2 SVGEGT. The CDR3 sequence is CASSYDWRLAASTDTQYF. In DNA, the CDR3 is TGTGCCAGCAGTTACGATTGGAGGCTAGCGGCTTCCACAGATACGCAGTATTTT.

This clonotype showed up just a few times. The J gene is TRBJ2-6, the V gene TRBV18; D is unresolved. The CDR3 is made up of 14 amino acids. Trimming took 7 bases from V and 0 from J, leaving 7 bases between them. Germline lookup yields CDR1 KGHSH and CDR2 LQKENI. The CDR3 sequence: CASLRFSGANVLTF. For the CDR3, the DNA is TGTGCCAGCTTAAGATTCTCTGGGGCCAACGTCCTGACTTTC. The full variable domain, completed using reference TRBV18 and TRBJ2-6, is NAGVMQNPRHLVRRRGQEARLRCSPMKGHSHVYWYRQLPEEGLKFMVYLQKENIIDESGMPKERFSAEFPKEGPSILRIQQVVRGDSAAYFCASLRFSGANVLTFGAGSRLTVL.

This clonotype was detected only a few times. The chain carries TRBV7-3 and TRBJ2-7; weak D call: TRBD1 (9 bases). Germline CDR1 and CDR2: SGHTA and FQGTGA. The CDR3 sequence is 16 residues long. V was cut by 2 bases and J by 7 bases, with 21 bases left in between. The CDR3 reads CASSLSRGQGLGEQYF. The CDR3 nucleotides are TGTGCCAGCAGCTTATCTAGGGGACAGGGACTAGGGGAGCAGTACTTC.

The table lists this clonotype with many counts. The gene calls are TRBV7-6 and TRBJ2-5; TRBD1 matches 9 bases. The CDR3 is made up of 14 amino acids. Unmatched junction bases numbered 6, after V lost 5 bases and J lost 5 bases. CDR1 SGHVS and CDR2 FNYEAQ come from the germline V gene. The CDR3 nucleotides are TGTGCCAGCAGCCCCCGGACAGGGGAGGAGACCCAGTACTTC. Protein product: CASSPRTGEETQYF.

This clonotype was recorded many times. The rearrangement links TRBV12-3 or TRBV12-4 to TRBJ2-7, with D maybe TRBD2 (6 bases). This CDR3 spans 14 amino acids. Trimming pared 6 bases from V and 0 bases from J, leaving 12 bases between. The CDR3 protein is CASSPTRGSYEQYF. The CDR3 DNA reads TGTGCCAGCAGCCCAACGCGGGGCTCCTACGAGCAGTACTTC.

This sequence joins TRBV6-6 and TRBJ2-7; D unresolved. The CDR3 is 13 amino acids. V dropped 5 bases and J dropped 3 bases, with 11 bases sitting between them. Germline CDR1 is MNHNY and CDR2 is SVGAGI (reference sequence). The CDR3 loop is CASSNPAIYEQYF. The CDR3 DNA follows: TGTGCCAGCAGTAATCCAGCGATCTACGAGCAGTACTTC.